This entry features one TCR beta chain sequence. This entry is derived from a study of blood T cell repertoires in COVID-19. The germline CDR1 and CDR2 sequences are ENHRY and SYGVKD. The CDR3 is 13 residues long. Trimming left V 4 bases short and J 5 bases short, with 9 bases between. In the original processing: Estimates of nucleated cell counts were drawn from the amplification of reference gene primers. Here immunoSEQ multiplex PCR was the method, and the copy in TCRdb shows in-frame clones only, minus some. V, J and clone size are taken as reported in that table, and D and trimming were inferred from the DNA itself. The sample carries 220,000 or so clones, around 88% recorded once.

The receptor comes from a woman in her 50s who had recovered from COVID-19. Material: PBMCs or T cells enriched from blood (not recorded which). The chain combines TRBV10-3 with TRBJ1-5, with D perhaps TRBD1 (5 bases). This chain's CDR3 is CAISGQPDQPQHF. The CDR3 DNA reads TGTGCCATCAGTGGACAGCCAGATCAGCCCCAGCATTTT.